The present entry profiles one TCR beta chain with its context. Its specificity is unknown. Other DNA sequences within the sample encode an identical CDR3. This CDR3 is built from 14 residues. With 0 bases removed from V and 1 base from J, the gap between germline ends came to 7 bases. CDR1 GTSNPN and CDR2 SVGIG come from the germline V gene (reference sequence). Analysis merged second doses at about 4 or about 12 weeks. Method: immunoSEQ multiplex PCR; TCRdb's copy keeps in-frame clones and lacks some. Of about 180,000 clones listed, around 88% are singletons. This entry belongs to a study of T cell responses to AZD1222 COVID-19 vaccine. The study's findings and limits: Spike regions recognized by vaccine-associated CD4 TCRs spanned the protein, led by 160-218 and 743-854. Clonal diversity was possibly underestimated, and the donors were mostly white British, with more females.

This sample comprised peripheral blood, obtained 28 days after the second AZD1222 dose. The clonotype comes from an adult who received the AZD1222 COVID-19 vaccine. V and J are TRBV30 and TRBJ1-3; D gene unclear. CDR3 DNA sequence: TGTGCCTGGAGTGTACGGGGTTCTGGAAACACCATATATTTT. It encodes CAWSVRGSGNTIYF.